This T cell receptor beta chain appears in the sequencing data of a study of identical twins. The authors used template switching to add a universal primer site and gave cDNA unique molecular identifiers. A single record per CDR3 protein comes from TCRdb applying MiXCR to the 5' RACE reads. The sample lists 450,000 or so distinct CDR3 sequences, approximately 14% occurring once. This clonotype was detected ten times or more. CDR1 and CDR2 (germline): LGHDT, YNNKEL (reference sequence). Losses at the gene ends were 4 bases for V and 5 bases for J; bases not matched to a gene: 4. The CDR3 extends over 13 amino acids. Separately, the same data were catalogued under a study of yellow fever vaccine responses in identical twins.

This chain joins TRBV3-1 and TRBJ2-7, with 8 bases fitting TRBD2. The source is a young woman in good health. The sequenced material came from CD4+ T cells sorted from blood. The CDR3: CASSPSGGNEQYF. In DNA, the CDR3 is TGTGCCAGCAGCCCAAGCGGGGGTAACGAGCAGTACTTC.